The present entry profiles one T cell receptor (beta chain) with its context. In the same sample, other DNA sequences code for this CDR3. This entry is derived from a study of blood T cell repertoires in COVID-19. Study in general: The analysed material was cDNA or gDNA that came from T cells, B-cell-depleted T cells, or PBMCs.

Trimming took 0 bases from V and 1 from J, leaving 9 bases between them. Per germline, CDR1 GTSNPN and CDR2 SVGIG (reference sequence). The CDR3 is 14 amino acids. Sequencing used immunoSEQ multiplex PCR; TCRdb keeps in-frame clones, though not all of them. The table has about 300,000 clones, roughly 86% seen once. The chain is built from TRBV30 and TRBJ1-1, with a possible D match to TRBD1 (5 bases). The clonotype comes from a woman in her 50s who had been exposed to COVID-19. The sample taken for sequencing was PBMCs or T cells enriched from blood (not recorded which). The CDR3 sequence is CAWSVGQGNTEAFF. The CDR3 bases are TGTGCCTGGAGTGTTGGGCAGGGGAACACTGAAGCTTTCTTT.